Described below is a single T cell receptor beta chain sequence and its context. As yet, its antigen is unknown. These data are taken from a study of T-cell memory formation after mild COVID-19. General study findings and limits: Those CD4+ clones that contracted were mainly in CM and EM (CD8+ ones in EMRA). Cross-reactive memory appears to have joined, as suggested by some responding clones showing up in pre-infection memory.

Trimming took off 4 bases at V and 8 bases at J, with 12 bases between the two ends. This CDR3 is 13 amino acids long. Germline-derived CDR1 and CDR2 are MGHRA and YSYEKL. Constant-segment primers and 5'RACE yielded cDNA libraries for TCR alpha and TCR beta, each carrying sample barcodes and UMIs. TCRdb processed the 5' RACE reads anew with MiXCR; each CDR3 protein has one entry. The sample includes about 140,000 distinct CDR3 sequences, roughly 15% of them seen just once. This TCR came from an adult woman who had mild COVID-19 (a few samples of this study predate the infection). Cell type and time point are not known. The J gene is TRBJ1-5, the V gene TRBV4-1; a weak D match, TRBD1 (5 bases). The specimen was PBMCs or a T cell subset sorted from them (not recorded which). The CDR3, as DNA: TGCGCCAGCAGCCCCGCCGGGGGAGAGCCCCAGCATTTT. Its translation is CASSPAGGEPQHF.